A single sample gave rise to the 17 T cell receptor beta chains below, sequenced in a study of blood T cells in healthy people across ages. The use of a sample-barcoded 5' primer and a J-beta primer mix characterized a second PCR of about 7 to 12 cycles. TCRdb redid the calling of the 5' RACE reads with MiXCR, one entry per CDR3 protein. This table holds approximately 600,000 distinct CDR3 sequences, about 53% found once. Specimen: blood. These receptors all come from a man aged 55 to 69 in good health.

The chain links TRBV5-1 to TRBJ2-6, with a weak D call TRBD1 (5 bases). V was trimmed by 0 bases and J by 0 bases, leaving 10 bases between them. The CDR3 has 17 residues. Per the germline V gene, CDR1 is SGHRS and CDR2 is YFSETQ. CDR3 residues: CASSLGPTDSGANVLTF. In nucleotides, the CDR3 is TGCGCCAGCAGCTTGGGGCCGACAGACTCTGGGGCCAACGTCCTGACTTTC.

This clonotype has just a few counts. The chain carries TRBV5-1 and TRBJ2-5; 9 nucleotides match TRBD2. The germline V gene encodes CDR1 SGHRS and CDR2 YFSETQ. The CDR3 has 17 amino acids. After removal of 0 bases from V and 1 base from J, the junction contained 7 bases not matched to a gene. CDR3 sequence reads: CASSLAPGGGVQETQYF. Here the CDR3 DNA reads TGCGCCAGCAGCTTGGCCCCAGGCGGGGGGGTCCAAGAGACCCAGTACTTC.

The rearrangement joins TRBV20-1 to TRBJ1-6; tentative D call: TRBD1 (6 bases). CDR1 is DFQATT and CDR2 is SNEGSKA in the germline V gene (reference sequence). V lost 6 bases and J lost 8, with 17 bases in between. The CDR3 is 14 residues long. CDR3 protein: CSADSRGPDSPLHF. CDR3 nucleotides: TGCAGTGCGGACAGTAGGGGACCTGATTCACCCCTCCACTTT.

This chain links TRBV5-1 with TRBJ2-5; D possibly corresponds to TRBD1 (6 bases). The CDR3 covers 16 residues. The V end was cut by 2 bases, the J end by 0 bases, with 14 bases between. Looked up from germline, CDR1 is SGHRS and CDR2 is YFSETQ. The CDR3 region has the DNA TGCGCCAGCAGCTTAGGGAGCCGGACAGACCAAGAGACCCAGTACTTC. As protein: CASSLGSRTDQETQYF.

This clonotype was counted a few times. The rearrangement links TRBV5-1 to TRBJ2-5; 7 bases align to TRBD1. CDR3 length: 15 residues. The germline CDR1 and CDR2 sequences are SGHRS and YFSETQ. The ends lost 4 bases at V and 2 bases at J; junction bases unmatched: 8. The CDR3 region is CASSPDRPIQETQYF. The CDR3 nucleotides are TGCGCCAGCAGCCCGGACAGGCCAATTCAAGAGACCCAGTACTTC.

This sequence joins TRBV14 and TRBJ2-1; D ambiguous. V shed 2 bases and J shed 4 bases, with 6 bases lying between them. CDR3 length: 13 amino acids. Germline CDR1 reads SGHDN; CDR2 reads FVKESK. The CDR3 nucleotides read TGTGCCAGCAGCCAACCCGGTTACAATGAGCAGTTCTTC. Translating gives CASSQPGYNEQFF.

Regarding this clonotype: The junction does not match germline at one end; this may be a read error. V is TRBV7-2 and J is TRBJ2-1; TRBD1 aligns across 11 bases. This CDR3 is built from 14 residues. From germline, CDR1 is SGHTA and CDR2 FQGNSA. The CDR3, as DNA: TGTGCTAGCAGCCGGGACAGGGGGTTTAGTGAGCAGTTCTTC. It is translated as CASSRDRGFSEQFF. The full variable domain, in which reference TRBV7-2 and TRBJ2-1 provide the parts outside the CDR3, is GAGVSQSPSNKVTEKGKDVELRCDPISGHTALYWYRQSLGQGLEFLIYFQGNSAPDKSGLPSDRFSAERTGGSVSTLTIQRTQQEDSAVYLCASSRDRGFSEQFFGPGTRLTVL.

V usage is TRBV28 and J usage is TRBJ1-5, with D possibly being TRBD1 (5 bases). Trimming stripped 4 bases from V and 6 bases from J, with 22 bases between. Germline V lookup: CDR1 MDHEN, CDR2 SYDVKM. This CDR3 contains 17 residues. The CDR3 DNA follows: TGTGCCAGCAGTTCCCCCTCTGGGGGGGGTGAGCGTCAGCCCCAGCATTTT. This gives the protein CASSSPSGGGERQPQHF.

The CDR3 bases are TGCAGCGTTACGGAAGGGACAGGAAATCAGCCCCAGCATTTT. Translated: CSVTEGTGNQPQHF. V usage is TRBV29-1 and J usage is TRBJ1-5, with 8 bases aligning to TRBD1. The germline gives CDR1 SQVTM, CDR2 ANQGSEA. V dropped 5 bases and J dropped 4; count of bases not matched to a gene: 7. The length of the CDR3 is 14 residues.

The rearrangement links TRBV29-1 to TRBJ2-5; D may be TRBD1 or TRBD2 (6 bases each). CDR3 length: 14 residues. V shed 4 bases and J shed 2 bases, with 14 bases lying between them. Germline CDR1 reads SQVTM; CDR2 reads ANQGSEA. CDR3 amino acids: CSVGEGGLQETQYF. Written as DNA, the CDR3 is TGCAGCGTTGGCGAAGGGGGACTTCAAGAGACCCAGTACTTC.

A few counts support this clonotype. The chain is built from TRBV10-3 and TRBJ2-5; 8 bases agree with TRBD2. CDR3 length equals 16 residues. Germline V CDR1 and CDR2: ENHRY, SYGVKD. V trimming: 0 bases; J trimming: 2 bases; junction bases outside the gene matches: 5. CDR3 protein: CAISESQTSVQETQYF. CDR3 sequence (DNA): TGTGCCATCAGTGAGTCGCAGACTAGCGTACAAGAGACCCAGTACTTC.

The CDR3 spells CAISDGTGLTTGNEQFF. Written as DNA, the CDR3 is TGTGCCATCAGTGATGGGACAGGACTCACTACTGGGAATGAGCAGTTCTTC. The gene calls are TRBV10-3 and TRBJ2-1; 8 bases are shared with TRBD1. The CDR3 totals 17 residues. The germline CDR1 and CDR2 sequences are ENHRY and SYGVKD. V shed 3 bases and J 7 bases; nucleotides not matched to a gene: 14.

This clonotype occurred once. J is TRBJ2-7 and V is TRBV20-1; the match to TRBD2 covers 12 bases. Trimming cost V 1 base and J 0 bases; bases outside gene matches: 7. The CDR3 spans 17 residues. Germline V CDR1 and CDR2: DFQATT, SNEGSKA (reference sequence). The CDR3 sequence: CSARVLAGGRISYEQYF. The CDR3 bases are TGCAGTGCTAGAGTTCTAGCGGGGGGGCGGATCTCCTACGAGCAGTACTTC.

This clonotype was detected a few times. The CDR3 DNA is TGCAGTGCTAGAGAGAAGGCAGGGGGAACGGAGACCCAGTACTTC. This gives the protein CSAREKAGGTETQYF. The chain links TRBV20-1 to TRBJ2-5; 7 bases align to TRBD1. Germline lookup yields CDR1 DFQATT and CDR2 SNEGSKA (reference sequence). The J segment lost 5 bases and the V segment lost 0 bases, leaving 9 bases of the junction unmatched. This CDR3 is 15 amino acids long.

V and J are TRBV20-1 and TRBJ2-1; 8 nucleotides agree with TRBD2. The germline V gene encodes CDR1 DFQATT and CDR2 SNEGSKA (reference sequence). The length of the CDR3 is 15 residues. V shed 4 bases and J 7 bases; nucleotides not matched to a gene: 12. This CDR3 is CSAKLAGGYFNEQFF. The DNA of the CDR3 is TGCAGTGCTAAGTTGGCGGGGGGCTATTTTAATGAGCAGTTCTTC.

For the CDR3, the DNA is TGTGCCAGCAGCCGCTCAGCGGGGGCCACAGATACGCAGTATTTT. Its translation: CASSRSAGATDTQYF. The V call is TRBV3-1, the J call TRBJ2-3; the match to TRBD2 covers 8 bases. The CDR3 runs 15 residues. Germline V gene sequence: CDR1 LGHDT, CDR2 YNNKEL (reference sequence). The junction had 5 bases not matched to a gene; V was cut back by 4 bases and J by 2 bases.

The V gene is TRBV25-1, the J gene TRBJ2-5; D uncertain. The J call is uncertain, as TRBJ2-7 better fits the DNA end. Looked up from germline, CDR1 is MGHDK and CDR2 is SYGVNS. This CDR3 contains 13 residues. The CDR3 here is CASSDFRTYEQYF. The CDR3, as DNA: TGTGCCAGCAGTGATTTCAGGACCTACGAGCAGTACTTC.